This is a list of T cell receptor beta chains from one sample in a study of T cell repertoires in cytomegalovirus infection. The antigens of these receptors remain unknown. TCRdb processed the reads anew with MiXCR; each CDR3 protein has one entry. This table has some 130,000 distinct CDR3 sequences, roughly a third appearing once. Sequenced here: CD8+ T cells from cultured PBMCs, sampled from culture after CMV antigen stimulation. These receptors all stem from a human donor in good health (CMV status not recorded). Some clones in this sample may be carry-over from other donors' samples. Each CDR3 is given with its conserved first and last residue. Each record gives: V gene, J gene, clone size, D gene, CDR3 protein, CDR3 DNA. A D gene is named only where the DNA matches it firmly. The size entry is marked missing in some rows and otherwise reads once, few, many or a size class.

TRBV12-3/TRBV12-4	TRBJ1-5	NA	NA	CASSFRQANQPQHF	TGTGCCAGCAGTTTTAGGCAGGCCAATCAGCCCCAGCATTTT
TRBV9	TRBJ1-2	NA	NA	CASSVSSSGGNYGYTF	TGTGCCAGCAGCGTATCTTCGAGCGGCGGTAACTATGGCTACACCTTC
TRBV12-3/TRBV12-4	TRBJ2-3	few	TRBD2	CASSRLAGVDTQYF	TGTGCCAGCAGCCGACTAGCGGGGGTAGATACGCAGTATTTT
TRBV7-8	TRBJ1-2	few	TRBD1	CASSSGQGDGGYTF	TGTGCCAGCAGCTCGGGACAGGGGGATGGAGGCTACACCTTC
TRBV6-5	TRBJ2-7	NA	NA	CASGDGRSEQYF	TGTGCCAGCGGGGACGGCCGGAGCGAGCAGTACTTC
TRBV19	TRBJ1-5	few	NA	CASSIESGGYQPQHF	TGTGCCAGTAGTATTGAGTCTGGGGGATATCAGCCCCAGCATTTT
TRBV2	TRBJ1-1	NA	NA	CASSEAQGMNTEAFF	TGTGCCAGCAGTGAAGCGCAAGGTATGAACACTGAAGCTTTCTTT
TRBV5-4	TRBJ2-2	few	NA	CASTPKTGELFF	TGTGCCAGCACCCCGAAGACCGGGGAGCTGTTTTTT
TRBV4-1	TRBJ2-7	many	TRBD2	CASSQEPRTSGAYEQYF	TGCGCCAGCAGCCAAGAGCCGAGGACTAGCGGTGCCTACGAGCAGTACTTC
TRBV7-2	TRBJ1-5	many	NA	CASSLAQGSNQPQHF	TGTGCCAGCAGCTTAGCGCAGGGATCGAATCAGCCCCAGCATTTT
TRBV6-6	TRBJ1-2	NA	TRBD1	CASLGQGNLDNYGYTF	TGTGCCAGCCTCGGACAGGGGAATTTAGATAACTATGGCTACACCTTC
TRBV6-6	TRBJ1-5	many	TRBD1	CASTGQVLNQPQHF	TGTGCCAGCACCGGACAGGTGCTAAATCAGCCCCAGCATTTT
TRBV7-9	TRBJ2-1	few	TRBD2	CASSPREDYLVYNEQFF	TGTGCCAGCAGCCCTCGGGAGGACTACTTGGTATACAATGAGCAGTTCTTC
TRBV28	TRBJ2-1	many	TRBD2	CASEGLAGGNNEQFF	TGTGCCAGCGAAGGACTAGCGGGGGGGAACAATGAGCAGTTCTTC
TRBV7-9	TRBJ1-2	many	TRBD1	CASSPLQTGGTNYGYTF	TGTGCCAGCAGCCCACTCCAGACAGGGGGAACGAACTATGGCTACACCTTC
TRBV24-1	TRBJ1-1	NA	NA	CATSDGEVRGNTEAFF	TGTGCCACCAGTGATGGTGAAGTGAGGGGGAACACTGAAGCTTTCTTT
TRBV7-2	TRBJ2-2	NA	NA	CASSLADNTGELFF	TGTGCCAGCAGCTTAGCCGACAACACCGGGGAGCTGTTTTTT
TRBV2	TRBJ1-2	few	NA	CASSDHRVPYGYTF	TGTGCCAGCAGTGATCACAGGGTTCCTTATGGCTACACCTTC
TRBV12-3/TRBV12-4	TRBJ2-1	NA	TRBD2	CASSTGGPLDEQFF	TGTGCCAGCAGCACGGGGGGGCCCTTGGATGAGCAGTTCTTC
TRBV27	TRBJ2-3	many	TRBD2	CASTLLAGVTDTQYF	TGTGCCAGCACCCTACTAGCGGGGGTCACAGATACGCAGTATTTT
TRBV11-2	TRBJ2-7	many	NA	CASSPDGLFSSYEQYF	TGTGCCAGCAGCCCCGACGGACTCTTTAGCTCCTACGAGCAGTACTTC
TRBV19	TRBJ2-1	many	NA	CASSIIGFSYNEQFF	TGTGCCAGTAGTATAATCGGGTTCTCCTACAATGAGCAGTTCTTC
TRBV19	TRBJ2-2	few	NA	CASSNRPNTGELFF	TGTGCCAGTAGTAACCGCCCGAACACCGGGGAGCTGTTTTTT
TRBV27	TRBJ1-2	many	NA	CASSLSTGDFNYGYTF	TGTGCCAGCAGTTTATCGACCGGGGACTTCAACTATGGCTACACCTTC
TRBV9	TRBJ2-3	NA	NA	CASSGLGLADTQYF	TGTGCCAGCAGCGGGCTTGGGCTCGCAGATACGCAGTATTTT
TRBV27	TRBJ1-1	few	NA	CASTPMMGVTEAFF	TGTGCCAGCACCCCTATGATGGGGGTCACTGAAGCTTTCTTT
TRBV7-9	TRBJ1-1	NA	NA	CASSSWTENTEAFF	TGTGCCAGCAGCTCCTGGACGGAGAACACTGAAGCTTTCTTT
TRBV27	TRBJ1-1	few	NA	CASSLGLGTEAFF	TGTGCCAGCAGCTTGGGCCTGGGAACTGAAGCTTTCTTT
TRBV12-3/TRBV12-4	TRBJ2-3	NA	NA	CASRWESTDTQYF	TGTGCCAGCAGGTGGGAAAGCACAGATACGCAGTATTTT
TRBV9	TRBJ2-3	once	TRBD2	CASSVGLAGVTDTQYF	TGTGCCAGCAGCGTCGGACTAGCGGGGGTCACAGATACGCAGTATTTT
TRBV12-3/TRBV12-4	TRBJ1-1	few	NA	CASSLWENVAEAFF	TGTGCCAGCAGTTTGTGGGAGAACGTGGCTGAAGCTTTCTTT
TRBV4-1	TRBJ2-2	once	NA	CASSQEPRNTGELFF	TGCGCCAGCAGCCAAGAACCAAGGAACACCGGGGAGCTGTTTTTT
TRBV27	TRBJ2-1	few	NA	CASSLIGSGNEQFF	TGTGCCAGCAGTTTAATAGGGTCTGGCAATGAGCAGTTCTTC
TRBV7-8	TRBJ2-1	many	NA	CASIGRTYNEQFF	TGTGCCAGCATCGGGCGGACCTACAATGAGCAGTTCTTC
TRBV24-1	TRBJ1-5	few	NA	CATSDLGQGQPQHF	TGTGCCACCAGTGATTTGGGGCAGGGGCAGCCCCAGCATTTT
TRBV20-1	TRBJ2-1	few	NA	CSASEQFF	TGCAGTGCTAGTGAGCAGTTCTTC
TRBV5-6	TRBJ2-3	many	NA	CASSLGGLQNTQYF	TGTGCCAGCAGCTTGGGGGGACTTCAGAATACGCAGTATTTT
TRBV6-6	TRBJ1-1	few	NA	CASIYGGGNTEAFF	TGTGCCAGCATATACGGCGGGGGAAACACTGAAGCTTTCTTT
TRBV6-1	TRBJ2-7	few	NA	CASSEDYYEQYF	TGTGCCAGCAGTGAAGACTACTACGAGCAGTACTTC
TRBV27	TRBJ1-2	NA	NA	CASSLFPGGGYTF	TGTGCCAGCAGTTTATTCCCCGGTGGTGGCTACACCTTC
TRBV14	TRBJ2-3	NA	NA	CASSPPAGVTQYF	TGTGCCAGCAGCCCCCCAGCGGGCGTCACGCAGTATTTT
TRBV9	TRBJ2-1	once	TRBD2	CASTIGGGSDEQFF	TGTGCCAGCACCATCGGGGGGGGGTCGGATGAGCAGTTCTTC
TRBV6-6	TRBJ2-3	NA	NA	CASTLTTDTQYF	TGTGCCAGCACTTTAACCACAGATACGCAGTATTTT
TRBV15	TRBJ2-4	many	NA	CATRGKRGALAKNIQYF	TGTGCCACCAGAGGGAAACGGGGGGCCCTAGCCAAAAACATTCAGTACTTC
TRBV28	TRBJ1-1	few	NA	CASKYSLNTEAFF	TGTGCCAGCAAGTACAGCTTGAACACTGAAGCTTTCTTT